This entry describes one TCR beta chain. Its specificity is unknown. This sample was included in a study of shared clonotypes between healthy human individuals. Study-level results: Researchers sampled only blood; tissue repertoires likely differ. Among donors, sharing of clonotypes was expected to be affected by sequencing depth. Rarefaction showed sorted-subset sequencing was incomplete despite large depth.

CD45RO+ cells and CCR7-negative CD45RA+ TemRA cells were combined as CD8 memory. CDR1 ENHRY and CDR2 SYGVKD come from the germline V gene. V shed 5 bases, J shed 0 bases, and the junction held 4 bases outside the gene matches. This CDR3 is 17 amino acids long. TCRdb's table, derived via immunoSEQ multiplex PCR, lists solely in-frame clones and lacks some. The table records about 380,000 clones, 96% of them present only once. Sequenced material: memory CD8+ T cells sorted from blood. The subset was: CD45RO+ cells pooled with CCR7-negative TemRA cells. The rearrangement uses TRBV10-3 and TRBJ2-2, with 12 bases aligning to TRBD2. The receptor was derived from a man younger than 40 in good health. DNA of the CDR3: TGTGCCATCAGTCTGACTAGCGGGAGTGCGAACACCGGGGAGCTGTTTTTT. Translated: CAISLTSGSANTGELFF.